These T cell receptor beta chains were read from a single sample in a study of T cell responses to AZD1222 COVID-19 vaccine. Method: immunoSEQ multiplex PCR; TCRdb's copy keeps in-frame clones and lacks some. The sample carries roughly 150,000 clones, around 90% recorded once. This material consisted of peripheral blood, taken 28 days after the second AZD1222 dose. Receptors were obtained from an adult who received the AZD1222 COVID-19 vaccine. Both conserved end residues are part of each CDR3. Fields, in order: CDR3 DNA, CDR3 protein, J gene, D gene, clone size, V gene, CDR3 length. The D gene is left open where the match is weak. Rows may omit the clone size; those that give it use once, few, many or a size class.

TGTGCCAGCAGTTCCCAGGCTAACTATGGCTACACCTTC CASSSQANYGYTF TRBJ1-2 NA NA TRBV12-3/TRBV12-4 13
TGTGCCAGCAGCCAAGGAGGACAGGGCTGGGAGGTAGGTGAGCAGTTCTTC CASSQGGQGWEVGEQFF TRBJ2-1 TRBD1 NA TRBV3-1/TRBV3-2 17
TGTGCCAGCAGCGTAGCGCTAGCGGGAGTTCATGAGCAGTTCTTC CASSVALAGVHEQFF TRBJ2-1 TRBD2 NA TRBV9 15
TGTGCCAGCAGTTTTACCCTCTCCGGGACCCGCGGATTC CASSFTLSGTRGF TRBJ2-7 NA NA TRBV6-2/TRBV6-3 13
TGTGCCAGCAGATCTTTGGGGAGGGGTAACAATGAGCAGTTCTTC CASRSLGRGNNEQFF TRBJ2-1 TRBD2 NA TRBV7-2 15
TGCAGCGTTGTCCCCGGGGCCCAGGCCGAGCAGTACTTC CSVVPGAQAEQYF TRBJ2-7 NA NA TRBV29-1 13
TGTGCCAGCAGCCACAGGGTCCAGCCCCAGCATTTT CASSHRVQPQHF TRBJ1-5 NA NA TRBV28 12
TGTGCCAGTACAGAAGGGTTGAAGGGTGAAGCTTTCTTT CASTEGLKGEAFF TRBJ1-1 NA NA TRBV11-2 13
TGTGCCAGCAGCCTCACGTTAAGTAGCACAGATACGCAGTATTTT CASSLTLSSTDTQYF TRBJ2-3 NA NA TRBV5-4 15
TGTGCCAGCAGTTACCTTGGAGGGTACAATCAGCCCCAGCATTTT CASSYLGGYNQPQHF TRBJ1-5 NA NA TRBV6-2/TRBV6-3 15
TGTGCCAGCAGAAATGCAGGGAGTCGAGAGCAGTACTTC CASRNAGSREQYF TRBJ2-7 NA few TRBV14 13
TGTGCCAGCAGCCAAGACATGCCGGCAGATACGCAGTATTTT CASSQDMPADTQYF TRBJ2-3 NA NA TRBV3-1/TRBV3-2 14
TGTGCCAGCAGTGACAGGTACCGGATCTCTGGAAACACCATATATTTT CASSDRYRISGNTIYF TRBJ1-3 NA NA TRBV6-4 16
TGTGCCAGCAGCCAGGGCCAGAGAGAGGGCTACACCTTC CASSQGQREGYTF TRBJ1-2 NA NA TRBV9 13
TGCGCCAGCAGCTTGGAACAGGGGTCGAAAAACATTCAGTACTTC CASSLEQGSKNIQYF TRBJ2-4 TRBD1 NA TRBV5-1 15
TGTGCCAGCAGTTACTCGGGGACTAGCGGGAGGGAGCTGTTTTTT CASSYSGTSGRELFF TRBJ2-2 TRBD2 NA TRBV6-2/TRBV6-3 15
TGTGCCAGCAGTGAGTCGCGGGACCTCACAGATACGCAGTATTTT CASSESRDLTDTQYF TRBJ2-3 NA NA TRBV6-1 15
TGTGCCAGTGTCCCGACCTCCCCGCCGAATTCACCCCTCCACTTT CASVPTSPPNSPLHF TRBJ1-6 NA NA TRBV19 15
TGTGCCAGCAGTCTAAGTCCCGGAACCTACGAGCAGTACTTC CASSLSPGTYEQYF TRBJ2-7 NA NA TRBV3-1/TRBV3-2 14
TGCGCCAGCAGCCCAGGACTAGCGGGGACGAACACCGGGGAGCTGTTTTTT CASSPGLAGTNTGELFF TRBJ2-2 TRBD2 NA TRBV5-1 17
TGTGCCAGCTCCCAAGGACTAGCTGAGACCCAGTACTTC CASSQGLAETQYF TRBJ2-5 TRBD2 NA TRBV18 13
TGTGCCATCAGTGAGGGGACTAGCGGGCCTACCGGGGAGCTGTTTTTT CAISEGTSGPTGELFF TRBJ2-2 TRBD2 NA TRBV10-3 16
TGTGCCAGCAGCGACGGACGGGGAATTTCACCCCTCCACTTT CASSDGRGISPLHF TRBJ1-6 NA once TRBV6-5 14
TGTGCCACCAGCAGAGATCCAGGGAGCAATCAGCCCCAGCATTTT CATSRDPGSNQPQHF TRBJ1-5 NA NA TRBV15 15
TGTGCCAGCTACAGGGGAAGGACAGGGGGAAGCACAGATACGCAGTATTTT CASYRGRTGGSTDTQYF TRBJ2-3 TRBD1 NA TRBV2 17
TGTGCCAGCAGCTTACGCTACGAGCAGTACTTC CASSLRYEQYF TRBJ2-7 NA NA TRBV7-2 11
TGTGCCAGCAGTTTGTACGGGACAGGCGCCTACGAGCAGTACTTC CASSLYGTGAYEQYF TRBJ2-7 TRBD1 NA TRBV27 15
TGTGCCAGCAGCCCCGGGACAGGGGGCTACACCGGGGAGCTGTTTTTT CASSPGTGGYTGELFF TRBJ2-2 TRBD1 NA TRBV5-6 16
TGCGCCAGCAGCCAAGATATTCCCGCCGGACAGGTGAGAAGTCAGCCCCAGCATTTT CASSQDIPAGQVRSQPQHF TRBJ1-5 TRBD1 few TRBV4-1 19
TGTGCCAGCAGCTTCCAAAGCAACTATGGCTACACCTTC CASSFQSNYGYTF TRBJ1-2 NA NA TRBV13 13
TGTGCCAGCAGCTTAGAAGGGGGCTGGTATGAGCAGTTCTTC CASSLEGGWYEQFF TRBJ2-1 TRBD1 NA TRBV7-2 14
TGTGCCAGCAGTGATTTTGGCAGGGGGAACTATAATTCACCCCTCCACTTT CASSDFGRGNYNSPLHF TRBJ1-6 TRBD1 NA TRBV2 17
TGTGCCTGGAGACCTTCTGGAAACACCATATATTTT CAWRPSGNTIYF TRBJ1-3 NA NA TRBV30 12
TGTGCCTGGGGTATAAGCACAGATACGCAGTATTTT CAWGISTDTQYF TRBJ2-3 NA NA TRBV30 12
TGTGCCATTCGCCCCCCGGGGGGATCCTACGAGCAGTACTTC CAIRPPGGSYEQYF TRBJ2-7 TRBD2 NA TRBV28 14
TGTGCCAGCAGCCAAGGACGGGCTAGCGGGCGACGAGAGACCCAGTACTTC CASSQGRASGRRETQYF TRBJ2-5 TRBD2 few TRBV4-2 17
TGTGCCAGCAGCCCACGGGAGTCCGGGCGTTCACCCCTCCACTTT CASSPRESGRSPLHF TRBJ1-6 NA once TRBV13 15
TGTGCCAGCAGCTCCTCATCCGGGACAGGCGAAGAGACCCAGTACTTC CASSSSSGTGEETQYF TRBJ2-5 TRBD1 NA TRBV7-2 16
TGTGCCAGCTCCCGACAGGAGATTTCCTACGAGCAGTACTTC CASSRQEISYEQYF TRBJ2-7 NA NA TRBV27 14
TGTGCCAGCAGCCCAGGACGGAAACTCACAGATACGCAGTATTTT CASSPGRKLTDTQYF TRBJ2-3 NA NA TRBV7-2 15
TGTGCCAGCAGTTTATCGAGCCAATCTGGAAACACCATATATTTT CASSLSSQSGNTIYF TRBJ1-3 NA NA TRBV27 15
TGCGCCAGCAGCCGGGGACAGGGAAGCAGTGGCTACACCTTC CASSRGQGSSGYTF TRBJ1-2 TRBD1 NA TRBV5-1 14
TGTGCCTGGAGTAGTTCAGGGGTTGAAAAACTGTTTTTT CAWSSSGVEKLFF TRBJ1-4 NA NA TRBV30 13
TGTGCCAGCAAAGGGACAGATTACACCGGGGAGCTGTTTTTT CASKGTDYTGELFF TRBJ2-2 TRBD1 few TRBV25-1 14
TGTGCCAGCAGTCCCACAGATACGCAGTATTTT CASSPTDTQYF TRBJ2-3 NA NA TRBV12-3/TRBV12-4 11
TGTGCCAGCAGACAGATCACAGGGCCTGGAAACACCATATATTTT CASRQITGPGNTIYF TRBJ1-3 NA NA TRBV6-5 15
TGTGCCTGGACCACTAGGGGGGCAACTAATGAAAAACTGTTTTTT CAWTTRGATNEKLFF TRBJ1-4 NA NA TRBV30 15
TGCAGCGTTGCTCTAGCGGGAGCCTCCTACGAGCAGTACTTC CSVALAGASYEQYF TRBJ2-7 TRBD2 NA TRBV29-1 14
TGTGCCAGCAGTCCACGGACAGTCCTGGGAGCTTTCTTT CASSPRTVLGAFF TRBJ1-1 NA NA TRBV28 13
TGTGCCAGCAGTGAAGCCACGTTTGCAGGGAACCCCCTCCACTTT CASSEATFAGNPLHF TRBJ1-6 NA few TRBV6-1 15
TGCGCCAGCAGCCAAGATGGTTGGGGACAGGGTAACACCGGGGAGCTGTTTTTT CASSQDGWGQGNTGELFF TRBJ2-2 TRBD1 NA TRBV4-3 18
TGTGCCAGCAGCAAACGGAAATCGCCACGAGGTTCACCCCTCCACTTT CASSKRKSPRGSPLHF TRBJ1-6 NA NA TRBV21-1 16
TGCATAGGCCAGGGGCTATATGGCTACACCTTC CIGQGLYGYTF TRBJ1-2 NA few TRBV29-1 11
TGTGCCAGCAGCTTAGTTCCTCCTAGCGGGACGCACACCGGGGAGCTGTTTTTT CASSLVPPSGTHTGELFF TRBJ2-2 TRBD2 NA TRBV7-2 18